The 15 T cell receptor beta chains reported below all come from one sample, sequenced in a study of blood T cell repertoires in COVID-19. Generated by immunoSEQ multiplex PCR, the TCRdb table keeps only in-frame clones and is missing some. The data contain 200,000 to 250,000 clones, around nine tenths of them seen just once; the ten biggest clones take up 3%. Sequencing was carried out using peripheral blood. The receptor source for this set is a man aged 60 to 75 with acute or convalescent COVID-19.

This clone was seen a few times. Here the CDR3 DNA reads TGTGCCAGCAGCTACAGGGTGAGCACAGATACGCAGTATTTT. This sequence encodes CASSYRVSTDTQYF. This chain connects TRBV5-6 to TRBJ2-3; possible D gene TRBD1, 6 bases. The CDR3 contains 14 residues. Germline values: CDR1 SGHDT, CDR2 YYEEEE. The V end was cut by 3 bases, the J end by 0 bases, with 8 bases between.

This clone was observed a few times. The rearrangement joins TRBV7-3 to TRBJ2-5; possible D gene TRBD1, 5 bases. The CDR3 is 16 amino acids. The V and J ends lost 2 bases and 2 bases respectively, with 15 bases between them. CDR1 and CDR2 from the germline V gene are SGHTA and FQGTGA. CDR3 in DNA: TGTGCCAGCAGCTTATATGGGGCAGGAACTCAAGAGACCCAGTACTTC. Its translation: CASSLYGAGTQETQYF.

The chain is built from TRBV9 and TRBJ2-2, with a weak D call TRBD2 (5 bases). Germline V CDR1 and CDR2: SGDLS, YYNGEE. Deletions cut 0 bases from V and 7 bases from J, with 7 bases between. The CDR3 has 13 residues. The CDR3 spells CASSVGGLGELFF. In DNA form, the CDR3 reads TGTGCCAGCAGCGTAGGAGGGCTCGGGGAGCTGTTTTTT.

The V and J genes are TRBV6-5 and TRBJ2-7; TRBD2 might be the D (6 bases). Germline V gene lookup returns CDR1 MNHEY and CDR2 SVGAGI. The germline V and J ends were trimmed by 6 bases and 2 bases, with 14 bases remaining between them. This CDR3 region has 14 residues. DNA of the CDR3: TGTGCCAGCAGAAGCGGGTCGCTACCCTACGAGCAGTACTTC. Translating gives CASRSGSLPYEQYF.

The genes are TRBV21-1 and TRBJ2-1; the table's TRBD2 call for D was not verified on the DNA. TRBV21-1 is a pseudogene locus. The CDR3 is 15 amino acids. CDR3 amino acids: CASSNANSSYNEQFF. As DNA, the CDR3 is TGTGCCAGCAGCAACGCCAACTCCTCCTACAATGAGCAGTTCTTC.

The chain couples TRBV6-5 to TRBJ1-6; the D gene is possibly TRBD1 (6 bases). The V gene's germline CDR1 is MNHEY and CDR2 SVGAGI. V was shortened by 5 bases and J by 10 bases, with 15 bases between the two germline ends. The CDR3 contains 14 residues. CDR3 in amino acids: CASSLGGVGSPLHF. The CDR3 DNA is TGTGCCAGCAGTCTAGGGGGGGTCGGATCACCCCTCCACTTT.

CDR3 protein: CAWTRDSNTDTQYF. The CDR3 DNA follows: TGTGCCTGGACGAGGGACTCCAACACAGATACGCAGTATTTT. V is TRBV30 and J is TRBJ2-3; tentative D call: TRBD2 (6 bases). This CDR3 region has 14 residues. Germline CDR1 is GTSNPN and CDR2 is SVGIG (reference sequence). The V end lost 4 bases, the J end lost 2 bases, and 13 bases lay between the germline ends.

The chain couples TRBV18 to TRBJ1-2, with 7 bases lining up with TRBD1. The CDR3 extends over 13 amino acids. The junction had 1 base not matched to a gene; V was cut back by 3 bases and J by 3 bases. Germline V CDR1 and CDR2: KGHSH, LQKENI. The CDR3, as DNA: TGTGCCAGCTCACCCGACAGGGACTATGGCTACACCTTC. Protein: CASSPDRDYGYTF.

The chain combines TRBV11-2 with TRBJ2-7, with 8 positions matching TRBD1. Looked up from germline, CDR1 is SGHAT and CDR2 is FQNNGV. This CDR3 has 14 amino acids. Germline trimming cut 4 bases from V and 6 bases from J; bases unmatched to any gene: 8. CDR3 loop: CASSSIQGAGEQYF. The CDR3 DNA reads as TGTGCCAGCAGCTCCATTCAGGGGGCTGGCGAGCAGTACTTC.

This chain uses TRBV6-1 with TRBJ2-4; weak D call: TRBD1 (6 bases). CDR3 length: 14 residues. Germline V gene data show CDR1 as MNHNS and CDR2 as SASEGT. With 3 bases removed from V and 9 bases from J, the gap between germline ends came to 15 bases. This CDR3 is CASSDVWDTGIQYF. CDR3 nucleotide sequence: TGTGCCAGCAGTGATGTTTGGGACACTGGCATTCAGTACTTC.

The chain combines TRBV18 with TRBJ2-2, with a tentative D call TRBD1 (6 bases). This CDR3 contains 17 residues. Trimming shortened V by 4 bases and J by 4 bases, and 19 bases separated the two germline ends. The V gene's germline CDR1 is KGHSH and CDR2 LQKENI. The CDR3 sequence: CASSRPGPGQPTGELFF. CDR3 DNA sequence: TGTGCCAGCTCACGACCGGGCCCTGGACAGCCCACCGGGGAGCTGTTTTTT.

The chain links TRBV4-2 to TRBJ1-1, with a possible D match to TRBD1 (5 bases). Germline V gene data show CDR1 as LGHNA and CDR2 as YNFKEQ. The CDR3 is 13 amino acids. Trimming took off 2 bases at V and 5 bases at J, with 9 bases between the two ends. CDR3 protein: CASSQRAGTEAFF. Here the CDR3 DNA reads TGTGCCAGCAGCCAAAGAGCAGGGACTGAAGCTTTCTTT.

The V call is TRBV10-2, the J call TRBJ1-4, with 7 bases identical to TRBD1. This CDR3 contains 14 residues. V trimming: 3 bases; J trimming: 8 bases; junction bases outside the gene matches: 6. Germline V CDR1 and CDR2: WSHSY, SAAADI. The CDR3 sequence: CASSDAGTEEKLFF. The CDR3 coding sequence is TGCGCCAGCAGTGACGCCGGGACAGAAGAAAAACTGTTTTTT.

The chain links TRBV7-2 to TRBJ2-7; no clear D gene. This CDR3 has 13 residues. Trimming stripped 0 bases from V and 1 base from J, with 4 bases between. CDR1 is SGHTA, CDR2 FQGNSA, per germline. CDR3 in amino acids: CASSLAQSYEQYF. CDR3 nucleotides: TGTGCCAGCAGCTTAGCCCAATCCTACGAGCAGTACTTC. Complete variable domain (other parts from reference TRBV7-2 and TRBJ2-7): GAGVSQSPSNKVTEKGKDVELRCDPISGHTALYWYRQSLGQGLEFLIYFQGNSAPDKSGLPSDRFSAERTGGSVSTLTIQRTQQEDSAVYLCASSLAQSYEQYFGPGTRLTVT.

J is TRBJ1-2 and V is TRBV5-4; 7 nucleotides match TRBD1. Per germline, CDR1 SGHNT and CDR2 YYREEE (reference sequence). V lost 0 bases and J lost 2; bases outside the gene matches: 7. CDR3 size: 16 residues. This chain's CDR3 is CASSLGTGTFNYGYTF. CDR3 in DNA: TGTGCCAGCAGCTTGGGGACAGGTACTTTCAACTATGGCTACACCTTC.